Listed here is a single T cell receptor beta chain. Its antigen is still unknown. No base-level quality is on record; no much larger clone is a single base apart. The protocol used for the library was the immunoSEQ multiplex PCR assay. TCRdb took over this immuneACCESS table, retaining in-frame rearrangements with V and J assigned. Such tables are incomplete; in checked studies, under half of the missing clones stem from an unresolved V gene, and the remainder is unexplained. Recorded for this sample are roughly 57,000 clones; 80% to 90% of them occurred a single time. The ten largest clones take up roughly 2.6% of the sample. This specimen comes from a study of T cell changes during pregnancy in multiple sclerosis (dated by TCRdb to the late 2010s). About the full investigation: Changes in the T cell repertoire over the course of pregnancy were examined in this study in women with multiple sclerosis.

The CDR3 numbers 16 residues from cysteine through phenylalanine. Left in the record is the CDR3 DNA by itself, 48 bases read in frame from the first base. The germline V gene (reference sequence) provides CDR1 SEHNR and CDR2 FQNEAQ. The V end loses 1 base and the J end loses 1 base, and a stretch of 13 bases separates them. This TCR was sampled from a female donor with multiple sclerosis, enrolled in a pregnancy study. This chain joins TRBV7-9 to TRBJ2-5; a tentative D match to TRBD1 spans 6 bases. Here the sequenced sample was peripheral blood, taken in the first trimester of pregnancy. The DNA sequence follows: TGTGCCAGCAGCTTAGATGGCAGGGGCGGCCAAGAGACCCAGTACTTC. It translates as CASSLDGRGGQETQYF.